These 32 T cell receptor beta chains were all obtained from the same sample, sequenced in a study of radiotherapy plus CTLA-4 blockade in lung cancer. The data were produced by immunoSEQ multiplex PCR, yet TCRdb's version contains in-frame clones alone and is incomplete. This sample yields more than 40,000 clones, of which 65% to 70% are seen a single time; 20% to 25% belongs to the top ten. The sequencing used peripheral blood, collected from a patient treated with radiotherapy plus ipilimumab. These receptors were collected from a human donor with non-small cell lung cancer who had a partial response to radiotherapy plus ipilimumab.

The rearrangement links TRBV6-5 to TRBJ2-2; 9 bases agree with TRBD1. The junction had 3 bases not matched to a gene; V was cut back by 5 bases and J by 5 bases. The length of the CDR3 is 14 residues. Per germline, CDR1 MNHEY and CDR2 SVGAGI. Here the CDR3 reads CASSTGGGTGELFF. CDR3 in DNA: TGTGCCAGCAGTACAGGGGGCGGGACCGGGGAGCTGTTTTTT.

CDR3 in DNA: TGTGCCAGCAGTGTTAGCGGCTCCTACAATGAGCAGTTCTTC. Amino acid sequence: CASSVSGSYNEQFF. The rearrangement joins TRBV9 to TRBJ2-1; perhaps TRBD2 as D (6 bases). V lost 5 bases, J lost 0 bases, and 9 bases lay in between. CDR1 and CDR2 from the germline V gene are SGDLS and YYNGEE. The CDR3 runs to 14 residues.

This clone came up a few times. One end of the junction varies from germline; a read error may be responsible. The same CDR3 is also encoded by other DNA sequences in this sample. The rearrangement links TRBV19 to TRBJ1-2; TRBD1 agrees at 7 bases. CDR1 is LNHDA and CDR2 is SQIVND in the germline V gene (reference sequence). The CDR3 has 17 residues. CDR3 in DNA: TGTGCCAGTAGTGGAACAGGGGTCCAACGTTATGAAGCTGGCTACACTTTC. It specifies CASSGTGVQRYEAGYTF.

CDR3 sequence: CASSSSGTGGEKLFF. Here the CDR3 DNA reads TGTGCCAGCAGCAGCTCCGGGACAGGCGGGGAAAAACTGTTTTTT. This chain connects TRBV13 to TRBJ1-4; 8 bases align to TRBD1. Looked up from germline, CDR1 is PRHDT and CDR2 is FYEKMQ (reference sequence). This CDR3 region has 15 residues. V lost 5 bases and J lost 8; bases outside the gene matches: 10.

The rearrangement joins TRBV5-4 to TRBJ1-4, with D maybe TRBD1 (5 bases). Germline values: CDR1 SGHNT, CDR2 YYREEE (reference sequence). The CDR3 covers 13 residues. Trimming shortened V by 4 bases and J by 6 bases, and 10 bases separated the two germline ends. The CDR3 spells CASSPSRDEKLFF. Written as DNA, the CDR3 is TGTGCCAGCAGCCCTTCCAGGGATGAAAAACTGTTTTTT.

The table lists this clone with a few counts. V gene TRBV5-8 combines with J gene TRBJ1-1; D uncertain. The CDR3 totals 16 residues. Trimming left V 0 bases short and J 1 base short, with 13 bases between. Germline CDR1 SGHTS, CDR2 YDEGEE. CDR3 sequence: CASSLVLEGANTEAFF. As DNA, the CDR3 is TGTGCCAGCAGCTTGGTCTTGGAGGGAGCGAACACTGAAGCTTTCTTT.

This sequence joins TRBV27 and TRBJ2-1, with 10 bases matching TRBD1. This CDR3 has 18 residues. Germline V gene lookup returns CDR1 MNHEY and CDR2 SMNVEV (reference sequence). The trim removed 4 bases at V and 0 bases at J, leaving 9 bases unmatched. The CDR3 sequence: CASSSRDRGFLSYNEQFF. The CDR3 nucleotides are TGTGCCAGCAGTTCCCGGGACAGGGGCTTCCTCTCCTACAATGAGCAGTTCTTC.

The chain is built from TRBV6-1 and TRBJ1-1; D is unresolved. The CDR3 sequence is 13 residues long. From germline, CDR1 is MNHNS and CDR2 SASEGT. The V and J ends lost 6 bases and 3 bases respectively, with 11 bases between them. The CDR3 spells CASRAGFDTEAFF. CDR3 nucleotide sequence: TGTGCCAGCAGGGCGGGTTTCGACACTGAAGCTTTCTTT.

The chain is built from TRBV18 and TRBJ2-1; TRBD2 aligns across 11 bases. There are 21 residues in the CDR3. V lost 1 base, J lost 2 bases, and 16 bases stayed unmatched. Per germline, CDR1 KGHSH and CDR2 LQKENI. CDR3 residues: CASSPLGRATSGGGPYNEQFF. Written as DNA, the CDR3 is TGTGCCAGCTCACCACTGGGCCGAGCAACTAGCGGGGGAGGGCCCTACAATGAGCAGTTCTTC.

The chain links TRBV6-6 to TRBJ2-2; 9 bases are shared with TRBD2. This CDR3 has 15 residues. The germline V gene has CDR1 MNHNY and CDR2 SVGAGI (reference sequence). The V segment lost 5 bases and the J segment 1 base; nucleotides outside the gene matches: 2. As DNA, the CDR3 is TGTGCCAGCAGTCAACTAGCGGGGAACACCGGGGAGCTGTTTTTT. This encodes CASSQLAGNTGELFF.

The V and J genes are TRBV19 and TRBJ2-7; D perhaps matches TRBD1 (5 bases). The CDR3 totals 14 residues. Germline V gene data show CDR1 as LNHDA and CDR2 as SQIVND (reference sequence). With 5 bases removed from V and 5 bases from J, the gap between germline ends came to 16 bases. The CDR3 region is CASSQGFLSHEQYF. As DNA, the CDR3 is TGTGCCAGTAGTCAGGGATTCCTTTCCCACGAGCAGTACTTC. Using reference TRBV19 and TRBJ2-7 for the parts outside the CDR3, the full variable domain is DGGITQSPKYLFRKEGQNVTLSCEQNLNHDAMYWYRQDPGQGLRLIYYSQIVNDFQKGDIAEGYSVSREKKESFPLTVTSAQKNPTAFYLCASSQGFLSHEQYFGPGTRLTVT.

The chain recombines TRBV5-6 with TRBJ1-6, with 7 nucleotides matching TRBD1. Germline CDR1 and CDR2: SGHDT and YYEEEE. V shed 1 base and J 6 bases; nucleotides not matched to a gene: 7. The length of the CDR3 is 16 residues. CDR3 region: CASSLLGQKTNSPLHF. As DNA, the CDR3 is TGTGCCAGCAGCTTGCTGGGACAGAAAACTAATTCACCCCTCCACTTT.

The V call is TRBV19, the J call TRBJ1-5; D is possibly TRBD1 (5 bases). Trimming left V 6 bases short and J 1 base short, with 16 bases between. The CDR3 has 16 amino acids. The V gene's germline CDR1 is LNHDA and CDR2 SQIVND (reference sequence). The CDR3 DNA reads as TGTGCCAGTAGCTACGGAGGGGTAGCCAGCAATCAGCCCCAGCATTTT. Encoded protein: CASSYGGVASNQPQHF.

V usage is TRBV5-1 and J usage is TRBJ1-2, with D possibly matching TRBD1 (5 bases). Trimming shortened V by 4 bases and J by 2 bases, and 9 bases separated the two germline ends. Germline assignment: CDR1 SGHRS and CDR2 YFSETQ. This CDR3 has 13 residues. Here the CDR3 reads CASSTRVNYGYTF. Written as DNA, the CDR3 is TGCGCCAGCAGCACCAGGGTGAACTATGGCTACACCTTC.

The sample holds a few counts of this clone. The CDR3 sequence: CASSPPRGDLHRFF. CDR3 sequence (DNA): TGTGCCAGCAGTCCCCCCAGGGGGGATCTTCATCGGTTCTTC. The chain uses TRBV28 and TRBJ2-1, with D maybe TRBD1 (7 bases). The germline gives CDR1 MDHEN, CDR2 SYDVKM. V was clipped by 5 bases and J by 15 bases, with 23 bases between them. CDR3 length equals 14 residues.

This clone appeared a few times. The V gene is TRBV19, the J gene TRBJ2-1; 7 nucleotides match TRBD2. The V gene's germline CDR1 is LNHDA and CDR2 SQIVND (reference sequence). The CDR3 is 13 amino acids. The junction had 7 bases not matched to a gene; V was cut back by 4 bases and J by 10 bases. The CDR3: CASSRDVGGEQFF. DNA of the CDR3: TGTGCCAGTAGTAGGGACGTCGGGGGGGAGCAGTTCTTC.

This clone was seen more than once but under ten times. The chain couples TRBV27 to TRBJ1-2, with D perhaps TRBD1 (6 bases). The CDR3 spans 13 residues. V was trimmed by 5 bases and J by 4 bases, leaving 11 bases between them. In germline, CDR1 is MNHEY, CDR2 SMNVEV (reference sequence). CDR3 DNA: TGTGCCAGCAGTCATCAGGGGTTCTATGGCTACACCTTC. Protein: CASSHQGFYGYTF.

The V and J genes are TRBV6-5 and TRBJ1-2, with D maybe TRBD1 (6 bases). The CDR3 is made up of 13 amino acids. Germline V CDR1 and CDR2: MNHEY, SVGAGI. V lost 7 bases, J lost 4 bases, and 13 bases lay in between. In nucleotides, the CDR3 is TGTGCCAGCATGGCTGACAGGATCTATGGCTACACCTTC. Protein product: CASMADRIYGYTF.

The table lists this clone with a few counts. CDR3 loop: CASQPGVENTIYF. Here the CDR3 DNA reads TGTGCCAGTCAACCGGGGGTCGAAAACACCATATATTTT. The chain employs TRBV19 and TRBJ1-3, with D possibly being TRBD1 (5 bases). The length of the CDR3 is 13 residues. V was cut by 8 bases and J by 6 bases, with 14 bases left in between. CDR1 and CDR2 from the germline V gene are LNHDA and SQIVND (reference sequence).

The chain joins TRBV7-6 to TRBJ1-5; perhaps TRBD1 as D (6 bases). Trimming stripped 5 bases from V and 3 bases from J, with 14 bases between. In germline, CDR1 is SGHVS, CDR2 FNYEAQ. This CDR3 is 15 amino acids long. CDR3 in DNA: TGTGCCAGCAGCAATTCAGGGGCACCCAATCAGCCCCAGCATTTT. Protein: CASSNSGAPNQPQHF.

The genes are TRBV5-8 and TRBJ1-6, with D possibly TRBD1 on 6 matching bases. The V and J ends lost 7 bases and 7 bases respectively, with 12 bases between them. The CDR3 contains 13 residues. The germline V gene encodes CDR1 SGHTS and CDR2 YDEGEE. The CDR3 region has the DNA TGTGCCAGCGGGAGACAGGCCAATTCACCCCTCCACTTT. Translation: CASGRQANSPLHF.

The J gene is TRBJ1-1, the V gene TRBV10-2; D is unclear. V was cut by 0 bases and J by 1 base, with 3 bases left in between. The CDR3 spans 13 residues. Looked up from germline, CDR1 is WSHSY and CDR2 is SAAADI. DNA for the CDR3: TGCGCCAGCAGTGAGTCCCGGAACACTGAAGCTTTCTTT. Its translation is CASSESRNTEAFF.

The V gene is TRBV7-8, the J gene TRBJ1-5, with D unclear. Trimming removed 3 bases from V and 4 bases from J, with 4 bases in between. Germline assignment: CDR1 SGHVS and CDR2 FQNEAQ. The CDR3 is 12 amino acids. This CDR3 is CASSFPNQPQHF. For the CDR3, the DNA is TGTGCCAGCAGCTTCCCGAATCAGCCCCAGCATTTT.

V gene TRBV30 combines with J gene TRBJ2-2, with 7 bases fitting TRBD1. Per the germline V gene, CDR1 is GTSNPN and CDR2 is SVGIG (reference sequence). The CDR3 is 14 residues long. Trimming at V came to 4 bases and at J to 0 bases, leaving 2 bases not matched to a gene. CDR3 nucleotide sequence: TGTGCCTGGACCGGGACAGCGAACACCGGGGAGCTGTTTTTT. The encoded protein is CAWTGTANTGELFF.

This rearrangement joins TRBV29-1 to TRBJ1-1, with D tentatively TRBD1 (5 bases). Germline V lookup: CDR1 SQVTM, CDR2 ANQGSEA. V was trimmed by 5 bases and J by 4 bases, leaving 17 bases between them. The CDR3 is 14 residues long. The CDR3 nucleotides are TGCAGCGTTCATTTGCCAGGGTCTAGCACTGAAGCTTTCTTT. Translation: CSVHLPGSSTEAFF.

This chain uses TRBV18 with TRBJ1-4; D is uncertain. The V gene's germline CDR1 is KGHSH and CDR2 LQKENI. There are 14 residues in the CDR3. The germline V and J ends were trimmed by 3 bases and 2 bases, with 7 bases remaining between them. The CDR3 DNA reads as TGTGCCAGCTCACCCTACCACACTAATGAAAAACTGTTTTTT. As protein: CASSPYHTNEKLFF.

The CDR3 DNA is TGTGCCAGCAGCTTAAATGGACAGCCGGGCTACGAGCAGTACTTC. This gives the protein CASSLNGQPGYEQYF. V and J are TRBV7-6 and TRBJ2-7; D is possibly TRBD1 (6 bases). The CDR3 spans 15 residues. Between the trimmed V and J ends, which lost 2 bases and 3 bases, there was a span of 14 bases. The germline gives CDR1 SGHVS, CDR2 FNYEAQ.

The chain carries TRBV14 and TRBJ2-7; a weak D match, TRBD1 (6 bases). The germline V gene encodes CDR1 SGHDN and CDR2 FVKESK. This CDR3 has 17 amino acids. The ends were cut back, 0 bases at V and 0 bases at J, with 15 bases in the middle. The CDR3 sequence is CASSQDYREWSSYEQYF. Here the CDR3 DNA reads TGTGCCAGCAGCCAAGACTACAGGGAGTGGTCCTCCTACGAGCAGTACTTC.

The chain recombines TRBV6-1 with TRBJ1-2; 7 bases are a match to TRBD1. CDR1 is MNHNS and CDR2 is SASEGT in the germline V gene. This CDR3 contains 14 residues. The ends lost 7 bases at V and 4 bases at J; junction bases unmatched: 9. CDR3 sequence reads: CASIVQGTIYGYTF. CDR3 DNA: TGTGCCAGCATTGTACAGGGGACCATCTATGGCTACACCTTC.

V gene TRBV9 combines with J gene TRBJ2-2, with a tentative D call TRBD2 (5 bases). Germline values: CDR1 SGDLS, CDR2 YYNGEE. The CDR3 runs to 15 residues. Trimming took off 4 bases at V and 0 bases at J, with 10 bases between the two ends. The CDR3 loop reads CASSRAGANTGELFF. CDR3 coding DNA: TGTGCCAGCAGCAGGGCCGGGGCGAACACCGGGGAGCTGTTTTTT.

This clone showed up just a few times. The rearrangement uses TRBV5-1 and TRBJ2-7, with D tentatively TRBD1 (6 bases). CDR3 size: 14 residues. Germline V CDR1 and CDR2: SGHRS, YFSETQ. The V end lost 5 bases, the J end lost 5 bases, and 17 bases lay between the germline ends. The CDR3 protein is CASSTQGASHEQYF. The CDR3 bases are TGCGCCAGCAGTACACAGGGAGCATCCCACGAGCAGTACTTC.

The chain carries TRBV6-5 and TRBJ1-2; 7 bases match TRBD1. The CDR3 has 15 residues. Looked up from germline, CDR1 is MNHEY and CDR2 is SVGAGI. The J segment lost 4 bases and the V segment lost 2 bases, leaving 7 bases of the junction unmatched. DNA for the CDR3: TGTGCCAGCAGTTACACGATACAGGGGAGCTATGGCTACACCTTC. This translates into CASSYTIQGSYGYTF.